This T cell receptor (beta chain) was captured in a study of blood T cell repertoires in COVID-19. Study information: Samples taken during acute and convalescent COVID-19 were collected in the United States, Italy and Spain.

TCRdb's copy holds only in-frame clones and misses some; the assay was immunoSEQ multiplex PCR. Of around 280,000 clones listed, 89% are singletons. Patients at the Seattle site were enrolled during active infection and followed longitudinally. The length of the CDR3 is 15 residues. Trimming stripped 3 bases from V and 8 bases from J, with 14 bases between. Germline assignment: CDR1 SEHNR and CDR2 FQNEAQ (reference sequence). The chain has TRBV7-9 and TRBJ1-6; no reliable D call. The material sequenced was peripheral blood. The source is a woman in her twenties or thirties with COVID-19, enrolled during active disease. The CDR3 DNA follows: TGTGCCAGCAGCTTGGACCTTGGGAGGGATTCACCCCTCCACTTT. This sequence encodes CASSLDLGRDSPLHF.